This entry concerns a single T cell receptor beta chain. The data were taken from a study of T-cell reconstitution after alpha-beta-depleted transplantation in children. There are 13 residues in the CDR3. CDR1 is WSHSY and CDR2 is SAAADI in the germline V gene. The V and J ends lost 3 bases and 3 bases respectively, with 8 bases between them. Library preparation (for TCRbeta) was performed with unique molecular identifiers. TCRdb re-called the PCR reads through MiXCR, storing one row per CDR3 protein. The sample yields approximately 420,000 distinct CDR3 sequences, approximately 10% seen once. The TCR sequence derives from a human donor who donated a stem cell graft to a child with acute myeloid leukemia. The chain combines TRBV10-2 with TRBJ1-2; possibly TRBD1 for D (5 bases). The sample here was PBMCs from the stem cell graft donor, taken from the stem cell graft. The DNA of the CDR3 is TGCGCCAGCAGTGACTTGGGGGACTATGGCTACACCTTC. Translated, it gives CASSDLGDYGYTF.